This T cell receptor (beta chain) emerged from a study of blood T cell repertoires in COVID-19. Study summary: The cDNA or gDNA used as material had been derived from T cells, B-cell-depleted T cells, or PBMCs.

Original processing notes: Nucleated cell number was recorded as an estimate derived from reference gene primer amplification. The repertoire was sequenced with immunoSEQ multiplex PCR; TCRdb's copy has only in-frame clones and lacks some. That table furnishes V, J and clone size, whereas the DNA furnished D and trimming. The sample includes 250,000 to 300,000 clones, around 88% of them seen just once. The J segment lost 5 bases and the V segment lost 3 bases, leaving 4 bases of the junction unmatched. CDR1 SGHTA and CDR2 FQGNSA come from the germline V gene. This CDR3 contains 15 residues. As concerns this clone: The identical CDR3 is also encoded by other nucleotide sequences in the sample.

Seattle patients were enrolled during active infection and followed longitudinally. The sequence came from an older woman with COVID-19, enrolled during active disease. The sample taken for sequencing was peripheral blood. The chain carries TRBV7-2 and TRBJ2-5; 12 bases are a match to TRBD2. The CDR3 DNA sequence: TGTGCCAGCAGCTTGACTAGCGGGGGCGGTGAGACCCAGTACTTC. Protein sequence: CASSLTSGGGETQYF.